This TCR beta chain was recorded in a study of cytotoxic CD8 clonotypes in ibrutinib-treated CLL (TCRdb year 2021). Background for the entire study: In this cohort, more than 14 patients were treatment-naive and approximately twelve were relapsed/refractory, while 17 to 18 had unmutated IGHV. Responses were partial in around 25 patients and complete in 2; after median about 63 months follow-up, roughly 14 stayed in remission and 12 progressed. Response samples were obtained after a median of around 11 months of treatment, with a range of about 6 to 40 months. Samples averaged approximately 260,000 productive templates and more than 85,000 productive rearrangements. Longitudinal samples were obtainable from about 30% of the roughly 90 participants in the trial. Cryopreserved peripheral blood mononuclear cells were collected before treatment, at response, and at either disease progression or sustained remission. Patients were still on ibrutinib when every remission and progressive disease sample was collected.

Read against the paper, the sample's time point label means: progressive disease on ibrutinib. For TCR beta library preparation, 1.5 to 2 micrograms of genomic DNA were extracted from the cryopreserved PBMCs. Longitudinal blood samples from CLL patients on ibrutinib monotherapy were analyzed using high-throughput TCR beta sequencing. The patients took part in an open-label, single-center phase 2 trial of ibrutinib monotherapy. Relative to germline, V is 1 base shorter and J is 0 bases shorter, with 13 bases between their ends. The CDR3 holds 17 amino acids from the cysteine to the phenylalanine. Solely the CDR3 DNA is kept, with 51 bases framed from the first base. For CDR1 and CDR2, the germline V gene lists ENHRY and SYGVKD. For this clone: The antigen it recognizes is unknown. Base-call qualities are not available, and no considerably larger clone is one nucleotide away.

On the study overall, not on this receptor specifically: At ibrutinib response clonality went up, during sustained remission it held steady, and at progression it dropped back toward baseline. Public clonotypes were rare and either shrank or stayed stable during treatment, and the rise in clonality at ibrutinib response reflected expansion of private clonotypes. Sampling times were not matched between patients in sustained remission and patients whose disease was progressing, and lymph node repertoires were not examined. Baseline clonality exceeded that of age-matched healthy donors and correlated strongly with circulating CD8+ T-cell counts.

Each clonotype received, on average, about 9.7x coverage in deep resolution sequencing performed on a MiSeq, where the target depth lay between 1 in 1 million and 1 in 200,000 T cells. The immunoSEQ hsTCRB Kit was used to generate TCR beta libraries. In the source study's methods: ImmunoSEQ Data Assistant and ImmunoSEQ Analyzer were used for data analysis, and V, D and J genes were assigned according to IMGT definitions. Clonality, with values ranging from 0 to 1, was calculated as one minus the normalized Shannon entropy of productive rearrangement frequencies. Public clonotype analysis was restricted to overrepresented clonotypes comprising at least 0.05% of each patient's repertoire. Repertoires from about a dozen age-matched healthy donors in immuneACCESS were used as clonality controls. Sourced from immuneACCESS, this table was stored by TCRdb with only in-frame sequences that have V and J called. A share of the clones is absent; for the studies checked, an unresolved V gene accounts for under half, and the remainder has no known explanation. The DNA gave D and trimming, while V, J and clone size come from that table. In this sample the table shows 270,000 or so clones, more than 70% of which occur a single time. The top ten hold roughly 6% of the sample.

Recombination joined TRBV10-3 with TRBJ1-3; a weak D assignment points to TRBD1 (5 bases agree). The clonotype was recovered from a human donor with chronic lymphocytic leukemia. The starting material was PBMCs, obtained at disease progression, from a patient treated with ibrutinib. The CDR3 region has the sequence CAISELAGRSSGNTIYF. The bases read TGTGCCATCAGTGAGTTGGCAGGGAGGAGCTCTGGAAACACCATATATTTT.